This is a list of T cell receptor beta chains from one sample in a study of OX40 agonist ivuxolimab in advanced cancers. Here immunoSEQ multiplex PCR was the method, and the copy in TCRdb shows in-frame clones only, minus some. There are about 50,000 clones in the sample; approximately 91% occur only once, and approximately 6.3% lies in the top ten. Here the sequenced sample was CD4+ or CD8+ T cells sorted from blood, taken in a trial of the OX40 agonist ivuxolimab. The origin of the receptors is an adult with an advanced solid tumor such as melanoma, head and neck, liver or kidney cancer. CDR3s include the opening cysteine and the closing phenylalanine or tryptophan. A D gene is named only where the DNA matches it firmly. Clone sizes are given selectively: once, few, many, or a class where the clone is expanded.

D,size,J,V,DNA,CDR3
-,-,TRBJ1-4,TRBV7-9,TGTGCCAGCAGCTTAGTAGGTGCAACTAATGAAAAACTGTTTTTT,CASSLVGATNEKLFF
TRBD2,-,TRBJ2-5,TRBV10-3,TGTGCCATCAGTGAGGACAGGGTAGATAGGACTAGCGGGGGAGCCCCCCAAGAGACCCAGTACTTC,CAISEDRVDRTSGGAPQETQYF
-,-,TRBJ2-5,TRBV2,TGTGCCAGCAGCCGCGGCAGGGGAGGCCAAGAGACCCAGTACTTC,CASSRGRGGQETQYF
TRBD2,few,TRBJ2-5,TRBV4-1,TGCGCCAGCAGCCAAGATGGGGGCGGGGGGGCCGAGACCCAGTACTTC,CASSQDGGGGAETQYF
-,-,TRBJ2-1,TRBV4-1,TGCGCCAGCAGCCACCCGTGGGGGAATGAGCAGTTCTTC,CASSHPWGNEQFF
TRBD1,-,TRBJ2-6,TRBV30,TGTGCCTGGAGTGTTGACAGGGTTCACACCCCTGGGGCCAACGTCCTGACTTTC,CAWSVDRVHTPGANVLTF
-,-,TRBJ2-3,TRBV5-6,TGTGCCAGCAGCTTACAGATTCAGGGCACAGATACGCAGTATTTT,CASSLQIQGTDTQYF
-,-,TRBJ1-5,TRBV15,TGTGCCACCAGCAGAGATGCCGCCGGCAATCAGCCCCAGCATTTT,CATSRDAAGNQPQHF
-,-,TRBJ1-2,TRBV7-9,TGTGCCAGCAGCTTAGATGGGCAGGCTTCGAGATATGGCTACACCTTC,CASSLDGQASRYGYTF
-,once,TRBJ1-1,TRBV16,TGTGCCAGCAGCCAATCTGCACCAGAAGCTTTCTTT,CASSQSAPEAFF
TRBD2,-,TRBJ2-3,TRBV7-6,TGTGCCAGCAGCTTGCGGGGGGGCCCGGGAGATACGCAGTATTTT,CASSLRGGPGDTQYF
-,once,TRBJ1-1,TRBV7-9,TGTGCCAGCAGCTTAGGGGGTGCTGAAGCTTTCTTT,CASSLGGAEAFF
TRBD1,-,TRBJ2-1,TRBV7-6,TGTGCCAGCAGCTTATGGGACAGTAATAACAATGAGCAGTTCTTC,CASSLWDSNNNEQFF
TRBD2,-,TRBJ2-7,TRBV5-1,TGCGCCAGCAGAGGAGCGGGGTACGAGCAGTACTTC,CASRGAGYEQYF
-,-,TRBJ1-5,TRBV10-2,TGCGCCAGCAGTGGGACAGAATCTCAGCCCCAGCATTTT,CASSGTESQPQHF
-,-,TRBJ2-3,TRBV6-5,TGTGCCAGCAGTTACTCTCCGGCTCTCACAGATACGCAGTATTTT,CASSYSPALTDTQYF
-,-,TRBJ2-7,TRBV30,TGTGCCTGGAGTGTAGACGGCAAACTAAGCTCCTACGAGCAGTACTTC,CAWSVDGKLSSYEQYF
-,-,TRBJ1-5,TRBV19,TGTGCCAGTAGTATCCATGACGATAGCAATCAGCCCCAGCATTTT,CASSIHDDSNQPQHF
-,-,TRBJ1-1,TRBV5-4,TGTGCCAGCAGCTCCCGTCGGGGAGGGAACACTGAAGCTTTCTTT,CASSSRRGGNTEAFF
TRBD1,-,TRBJ1-2,TRBV19,TGTGCCAGTAGTATAGAAGTTAGTAGTCTGACAGGGGGCGAAACCCACTATGGCTACACCTTC,CASSIEVSSLTGGETHYGYTF
TRBD1,-,TRBJ2-3,TRBV6-5,TGTGCCAGCAGCAGGGACAGTAGCACAGATACGCAGTATTTT,CASSRDSSTDTQYF
-,-,TRBJ1-1,TRBV6-1,TGTGCCAGCAGCGTTGGGACGGATAACACTGAAGCTTTCTTT,CASSVGTDNTEAFF
-,few,TRBJ1-5,TRBV4-1,TGCGCCAGCAGCCAAGTGGGGGACACCGGCTTCAATCAGCCCCAGCATTTT,CASSQVGDTGFNQPQHF
-,-,TRBJ1-1,TRBV2,TGTGCCAGCAGCTGGGCTGGGGGGAACACTGAAGCTTTCTTT,CASSWAGGNTEAFF
TRBD1,-,TRBJ1-1,TRBV11-2,TGTGCCAGCAGCTCGCAGGGGGACAGGGGAAGCACTGAAGCTTTCTTT,CASSSQGDRGSTEAFF
-,-,TRBJ2-5,TRBV19,TGTGCCAGTAGTAGCGGGACAGCCTTCCAAGAGACCCAGTACTTC,CASSSGTAFQETQYF